The next 25 T cell receptor beta chains were all read from a single sample in a study of T cell responses to AZD1222 COVID-19 vaccine (dated by TCRdb to about 2021). The sample's time point, from its label and the paper: baseline before first vaccination. Receptor amplification or capture employed the immunoSEQ multiplex PCR assay. TCRdb limited this immuneACCESS table to in-frame rearrangements with V and J called. A share of clones is missing; checked studies link under half to unresolved V genes, and the rest is unexplained. The table for this sample lists 150,000 or so clones. The ten largest clones add up to around 2.4% of the sample. Material: peripheral blood. The receptors come from an adult in good health.

The chain combines TRBV6-6 with TRBJ1-2, with 12 bases aligning to TRBD1. J lost 4 bases, V lost 2 bases, and 5 bases had no gene match. The CDR3 is 16 residues long. The germline V gene has CDR1 MNHNY and CDR2 SVGAGI (reference sequence). The CDR3 bases are TGTGCCAGCAGTTACCTGGGACAGGGGGCGGGCTATGGCTACACCTTC. This sequence encodes CASSYLGQGAGYGYTF.

Written as DNA, the CDR3 is TGTGCCAGTAGGGGGATGGACAGATTATATCAGCCCCAGCATTTT. This sequence encodes CASRGMDRLYQPQHF. The chain carries TRBV19 and TRBJ1-5; D possibly corresponds to TRBD1 (6 bases). CDR3 length equals 15 residues. Germline loops: CDR1 LNHDA, CDR2 SQIVND (reference sequence). The V gene lost 6 bases and the J gene lost 5 bases, with 17 bases spanning the gap.

This chain connects TRBV6-2 or TRBV6-3 to TRBJ2-7; D is unresolved. The CDR3 extends over 11 amino acids. Trimming left V 6 bases short and J 5 bases short, with 8 bases between. Germline V gene lookup returns CDR1 MNHEY and CDR2 SVGEGT. The DNA of the CDR3 is TGTGCCAGCAGCCCCCTTAACGAGCAGTACTTC. It encodes CASSPLNEQYF.

The V gene is TRBV9, the J gene TRBJ1-1; a weak D match, TRBD1 (5 bases). Per germline, CDR1 SGDLS and CDR2 YYNGEE. V lost 2 bases to trimming and J lost 1 base, with 15 bases between them. This CDR3 region has 16 residues. DNA of the CDR3: TGTGCCAGCAGCGTGGTCCCGGGACGGGGGAACACTGAAGCTTTCTTT. Amino acid sequence: CASSVVPGRGNTEAFF.

The chain links TRBV2 to TRBJ2-1; D is possibly TRBD1 (5 bases). The CDR3 has 13 amino acids. Germline V lookup: CDR1 SNHLY, CDR2 FYNNEI. Trimming shortened V by 4 bases and J by 2 bases, and 6 bases separated the two germline ends. CDR3 protein: CASSVDTYNEQFF. In DNA, the CDR3 is TGTGCCAGCAGTGTGGACACCTACAATGAGCAGTTCTTC.

This rearrangement joins TRBV11-3 to TRBJ2-1; TRBD1 matches 7 bases. V was pared by 1 base and J by 2 bases, with 2 bases of the junction left unmatched. The CDR3 has 15 residues. The germline V gene has CDR1 SGHNT and CDR2 YENEEA. CDR3 coding DNA: TGTGCCAGCAGCTTAGGTAGGGGGCCCTACAATGAGCAGTTCTTC. This sequence encodes CASSLGRGPYNEQFF. Variable domain in full (rest from reference TRBV11-3 and TRBJ2-1): EAGVVQSPRYKIIEKKQPVAFWCNPISGHNTLYWYLQNLGQGPELLIRYENEEAVDDSQLPKDRFSAERLKGVDSTLKIQPAELGDSAVYLCASSLGRGPYNEQFFGPGTRLTVL.

The chain combines TRBV7-2 with TRBJ2-3; 11 bases are shared with TRBD2. Germline lookup yields CDR1 SGHTA and CDR2 FQGNSA. V was pared by 1 base and J by 3 bases, with 6 bases of the junction left unmatched. CDR3 length: 17 residues. The CDR3 is CASSLVASGGFTDTQYF. CDR3 DNA: TGTGCCAGCAGCTTAGTGGCTAGCGGGGGGTTTACAGATACGCAGTATTTT.

The chain couples TRBV11-2 to TRBJ2-4; TRBD2 matches at 11 bases. Per the germline V gene, CDR1 is SGHAT and CDR2 is FQNNGV. This CDR3 comprises 16 residues. V dropped 4 bases and J dropped 5; count of bases not matched to a gene: 7. The CDR3 loop is CASSSPGLADQNIQYF. CDR3 coding DNA: TGTGCCAGCAGCTCACCGGGACTAGCGGACCAAAACATTCAGTACTTC.

This chain uses TRBV6-5 with TRBJ1-2; TRBD1 matches at 8 bases. J was trimmed by 2 bases and V by 6 bases; bases with no gene match: 8. Germline V gives CDR1 MNHEY, CDR2 SVGAGI. This CDR3 comprises 15 residues. This CDR3 reads CASSRTTGGNYGYTF. The CDR3 DNA sequence: TGTGCCAGCAGCCGAACTACAGGGGGAAACTATGGCTACACCTTC.

The J gene is TRBJ1-3, the V gene TRBV27, with unresolved D. This CDR3 is 15 amino acids long. Trimming stripped 4 bases from V and 0 bases from J, with 10 bases between. The germline V gene encodes CDR1 MNHEY and CDR2 SMNVEV (reference sequence). The chain's CDR3 is CASSSGRHSGNTIYF. DNA for the CDR3: TGTGCCAGCAGTTCAGGACGACACTCTGGAAACACCATATATTTT.

This chain joins TRBV5-1 and TRBJ1-5; D uncertain. The CDR3 covers 15 residues. CDR1 is SGHRS and CDR2 is YFSETQ in the germline V gene. Trimming removed 0 bases from V and 4 bases from J, with 11 bases in between. This CDR3 reads CASSLGQIENQPQHF. In DNA, the CDR3 is TGCGCCAGCAGCTTGGGGCAGATCGAAAATCAGCCCCAGCATTTT.

V gene TRBV3-1 (or the pseudogene TRBV3-2) combines with J gene TRBJ1-2; no clear D. The germline V gene encodes CDR1 LGHDT and CDR2 YNNKEL (reference sequence). The V gene lost 0 bases and the J gene lost 5 bases, with 7 bases spanning the gap. This CDR3 spans 13 amino acids. CDR3 in amino acids: CASSQDIAYGYTF. The CDR3 DNA is TGTGCCAGCAGCCAAGACATAGCATATGGCTACACCTTC.

The chain couples TRBV3-1 (or the pseudogene TRBV3-2) to TRBJ1-4; D unresolved. This CDR3 has 14 residues. In germline, CDR1 is LGHDT, CDR2 YNNKEL (reference sequence). Trimming took off 4 bases at V and 0 bases at J, with 6 bases between the two ends. The DNA of the CDR3 is TGTGCCAGCAGCCTTGAGGCAACTAATGAAAAACTGTTTTTT. Its protein is CASSLEATNEKLFF.

This chain joins TRBV18 and TRBJ1-5; a weak D match, TRBD1 (5 bases). Looked up from germline, CDR1 is KGHSH and CDR2 is LQKENI. Trimming took off 5 bases at V and 0 bases at J, with 11 bases between the two ends. The CDR3 loop spans 15 amino acids. The CDR3 bases are TGTGCCAGCTCAGGCGGACAAGATAGCAATCAGCCCCAGCATTTT. Translation: CASSGGQDSNQPQHF.

The chain combines TRBV28 with TRBJ1-2; D perhaps matches TRBD1 (5 bases). The germline V and J ends were trimmed by 10 bases and 7 bases, with 13 bases remaining between them. CDR1 MDHEN and CDR2 SYDVKM come from the germline V gene. The CDR3 has 11 amino acids. CDR3 sequence reads: CATVLGVGYTF. CDR3 sequence (DNA): TGTGCCACCGTCCTGGGGGTTGGCTACACCTTC.

This sequence joins TRBV6-6 and TRBJ1-2; TRBD1 aligns across 9 bases. Trimming at V came to 6 bases and at J to 3 bases, leaving 8 bases not matched to a gene. Germline assignment: CDR1 MNHNY and CDR2 SVGAGI (reference sequence). The CDR3 sequence is 15 residues long. The CDR3 loop reads CASSSGQGSYYGYTF. CDR3 coding DNA: TGTGCCAGCAGCTCCGGACAGGGGTCCTACTATGGCTACACCTTC.

CDR3 in amino acids: CASSAGRGKFF. The CDR3 region has the DNA TGTGCCAGCAGCGCCGGGAGGGGGAAGTTCTTC. J is TRBJ2-1 and V is TRBV7-3, with 8 bases that match TRBD2. Per the germline V gene, CDR1 is SGHTA and CDR2 is FQGTGA. The J segment lost 14 bases and the V segment lost 5 bases, leaving 5 bases of the junction unmatched. This CDR3 is built from 11 residues.

The chain links TRBV11-2 to TRBJ2-5; D uncertain. This CDR3 contains 15 residues. Germline lookup yields CDR1 SGHAT and CDR2 FQNNGV. Trimming stripped 3 bases from V and 5 bases from J, with 16 bases between. Here the CDR3 reads CASSLGLSELETQYF. The CDR3 DNA reads as TGTGCCAGCAGCTTGGGTCTCAGTGAGTTGGAGACCCAGTACTTC.

The chain employs TRBV9 and TRBJ2-1; either TRBD1 or TRBD2 may supply D (5 bases each). This CDR3 comprises 17 residues. Trimming shortened V by 4 bases and J by 0 bases, and 17 bases separated the two germline ends. Looked up from germline, CDR1 is SGDLS and CDR2 is YYNGEE. The CDR3 DNA sequence: TGTGCCAGCAGCCCTCCCGGGGCCTTAAGCTCCTACAATGAGCAGTTCTTC. The encoded protein is CASSPPGALSSYNEQFF.

The chain combines TRBV19 with TRBJ1-5; D is undetermined. The germline gives CDR1 LNHDA, CDR2 SQIVND (reference sequence). The V end was cut by 6 bases, the J end by 6 bases, with 15 bases between. The CDR3 runs to 14 residues. The CDR3 sequence is CASSSGRVGQPQHF. CDR3 nucleotides: TGTGCCAGTAGCTCTGGTAGGGTTGGTCAGCCCCAGCATTTT. The full variable domain, completed using reference TRBV19 and TRBJ1-5, is DGGITQSPKYLFRKEGQNVTLSCEQNLNHDAMYWYRQDPGQGLRLIYYSQIVNDFQKGDIAEGYSVSREKKESFPLTVTSAQKNPTAFYLCASSSGRVGQPQHFGDGTRLSIL.

V gene TRBV6-2 or TRBV6-3 combines with J gene TRBJ2-3; possibly TRBD2 for D (7 bases). The germline V gene has CDR1 MNHEY and CDR2 SVGEGT. V was trimmed by 2 bases and J by 0 bases, leaving 15 bases between them. The CDR3 is 17 amino acids. Here the CDR3 DNA reads TGTGCCAGCAGTTACGGGGGGGCCCTGGGCAGCACAGATACGCAGTATTTT. Amino acids: CASSYGGALGSTDTQYF.

The rearrangement uses TRBV30 and TRBJ2-2, with 14 bases fitting TRBD2. The CDR3 loop spans 17 amino acids. Germline CDR1 and CDR2: GTSNPN and SVGIG (reference sequence). With 0 bases clipped from V and 4 bases from J, the junction kept 4 bases outside the gene matches. As DNA, the CDR3 is TGTGCCTGGAGTGTAGGACTAGCGGGGGGCCGCACCGGGGAGCTGTTTTTT. It codes for CAWSVGLAGGRTGELFF.

V and J are TRBV6-6 and TRBJ1-4, with 9 bases identical to TRBD1. The trim removed 8 bases at V and 2 bases at J, leaving 3 bases unmatched. CDR1 is MNHNY, CDR2 SVGAGI, per germline (reference sequence). The CDR3 spans 14 residues. The CDR3 nucleotides are TGTGCCAGCTTACAGGGGGCTACTAATGAAAAACTGTTTTTT. Amino acids: CASLQGATNEKLFF.

The V and J genes are TRBV11-2 and TRBJ1-5; TRBD1 matches at 8 bases. CDR1 is SGHAT, CDR2 FQNNGV, per germline. The trim removed 1 base at V and 5 bases at J, leaving 1 base unmatched. The CDR3 loop spans 14 amino acids. Written as DNA, the CDR3 is TGTGCCAGCAGCTTAGGGACAGGGTATCAGCCCCAGCATTTT. This translates into CASSLGTGYQPQHF.

The chain joins TRBV6-2 or TRBV6-3 to TRBJ1-5, with D possibly TRBD1 on 5 matching bases. The CDR3 sequence is 16 residues long. Deletions cut 7 bases from V and 5 bases from J, with 21 bases between. Per germline, CDR1 MNHEY and CDR2 SVGEGT. CDR3: CASNPPGQLGHQPQHF. The CDR3 DNA reads TGTGCCAGCAACCCCCCCGGACAACTCGGCCATCAGCCCCAGCATTTT.